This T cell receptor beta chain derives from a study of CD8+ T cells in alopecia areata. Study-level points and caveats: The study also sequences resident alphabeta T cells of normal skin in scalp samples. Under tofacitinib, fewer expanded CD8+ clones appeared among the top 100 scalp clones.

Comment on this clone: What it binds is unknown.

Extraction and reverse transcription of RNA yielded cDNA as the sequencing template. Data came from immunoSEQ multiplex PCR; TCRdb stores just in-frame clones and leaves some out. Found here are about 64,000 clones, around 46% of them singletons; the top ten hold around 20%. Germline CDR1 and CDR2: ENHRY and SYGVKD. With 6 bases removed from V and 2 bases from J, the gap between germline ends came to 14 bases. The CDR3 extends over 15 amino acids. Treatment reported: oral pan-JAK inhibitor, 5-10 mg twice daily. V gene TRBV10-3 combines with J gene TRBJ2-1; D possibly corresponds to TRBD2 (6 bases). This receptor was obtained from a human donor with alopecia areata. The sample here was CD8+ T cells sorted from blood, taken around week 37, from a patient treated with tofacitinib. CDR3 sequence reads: CAISVSGYTYNEQFF. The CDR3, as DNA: TGTGCCATCAGCGTGAGCGGGTACACCTACAATGAGCAGTTCTTC.